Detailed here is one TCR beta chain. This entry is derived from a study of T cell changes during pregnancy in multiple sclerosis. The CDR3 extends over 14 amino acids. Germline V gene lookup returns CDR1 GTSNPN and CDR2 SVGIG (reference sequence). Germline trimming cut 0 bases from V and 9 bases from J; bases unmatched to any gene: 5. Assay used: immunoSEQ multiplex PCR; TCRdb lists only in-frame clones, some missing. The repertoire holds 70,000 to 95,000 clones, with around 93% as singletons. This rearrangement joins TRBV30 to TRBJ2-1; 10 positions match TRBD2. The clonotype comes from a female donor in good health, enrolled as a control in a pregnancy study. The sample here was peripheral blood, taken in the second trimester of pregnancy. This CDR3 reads CAWSVGLADGEQFF. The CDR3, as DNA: TGTGCCTGGAGTGTTGGACTAGCGGATGGTGAGCAGTTCTTC. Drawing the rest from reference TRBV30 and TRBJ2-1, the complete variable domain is SQTIHQWPATLVQPVGSPLSLECTVEGTSNPNLYWYRQAAGRGLQLLFYSVGIGQISSEVPQNLSASRPQDRQFILSSKKLLLSDSGFYLCAWSVGLADGEQFFGPGTRLTVL.